This TCR beta chain was documented in a study of T cells in localized non-small cell lung cancer (dated by TCRdb to the early 2020s). Describing the broader study: Comparing tumors with uninvolved tumor-adjacent lungs, the study looked at the T cell repertoires of hundreds of patients with early-stage NSCLC. The cohort consisted of around 250 treatment-naive NSCLC patients whose localized lung tumors had been resected. NSCLC patients had a mean age of approximately 66 years, and approximately 140 were male and about a hundred female. Overall results and qualifications from the work: Higher blood T cell density associated with longer overall survival, while higher adjacent-lung clonality associated with shorter survival. A median of around 50 of the top 100 tumor clones were detected in paired uninvolved adjacent lung, and some 30 of these tumor clones were also found among the top 100 clones of the paired uninvolved adjacent lung. Multi-region tumor sequencing was not performed, so intratumor heterogeneity could not be excluded. Since the design was exploratory, TCR variables were selected using unadjusted p-values with no false-discovery rate correction. Uninvolved tumor-adjacent lung showed the highest T cell clonality, higher than tumor, which suggests more focused antigenic responses in the uninvolved tumor-adjacent lung.

The immunoSEQ Assay was used to sequence TCR beta CDR3 regions from DNA. As for how the authors treated the data: To compute T cell density, TCR beta template counts were normalized to usable DNA, which was estimated by amplifying housekeeping genes. The preseqR package was used to estimate richness by extrapolating to 400,000 templates for PBMC samples and to 120,000 templates for tissue samples. Clonality was calculated as one minus Pielou's evenness. Tissue-enriched TCRs were identified through differential abundance testing performed on productive amino-acid clonotypes, with a minimum total count of 5 and an alpha of 0.1. The Jaccard Index and the Morisita Overlap Index were used to quantify repertoire overlap between compartments. GLIPH clustered TCR beta CDR3s with public tetramer-defined viral CDR3s; viral motifs required at least three viral sequences plus V-gene enrichment. TCRdb carries this immuneACCESS record with in-frame sequences only. Its versions omit some clonotypes, under half of them owing to an unresolved V gene in the studies checked, with the rest unexplained. The V and J calls and the clone size are those of that table, but D and trimming were determined from the DNA. In this sample the table shows 3,000 to 4,500 clones, approximately 30% of which occur a single time. 11% of the sample belongs to the ten largest clones.

Two independent pathologists confirmed that the uninvolved adjacent lung, which was taken at least 2 cm from the tumor margin, was free of atypia. At diagnosis, tumor, uninvolved tumor-adjacent lung and peripheral blood were collected and then preserved as a mix of FFPE and fresh-frozen material. This clone has only a few counts. The antigen it binds to is not known. No clone much larger than this one lies a single base away; base qualities are absent. In the germline V gene (reference sequence), CDR1 corresponds to LNHDA and CDR2 to SQIVND. V has 6 bases trimmed and J has 5 bases trimmed; junction bases matching no gene number 13. The CDR3 numbers 16 residues from cysteine through phenylalanine. The only DNA kept is the CDR3, 48 bases in frame from the first base.

Recombination joined TRBV19 with TRBJ2-5, with 9 middle bases fitting TRBD2. The sequence derives from a male donor aged 60 or over with stage III lung adenocarcinoma. The sequencing used normal lung tissue next to the tumor, collected before any cancer treatment. The CDR3 has the sequence CASRETRAGGTETQYF. Here is the DNA: TGTGCCAGTAGGGAAACACGAGCGGGAGGAACTGAGACCCAGTACTTC.